This T cell receptor beta chain was identified in a study of blood T cell repertoires in COVID-19. For the study at large: From the United States, Italy and Spain came samples of acute and convalescent COVID-19. PBMCs, B-cell-depleted T cells, or T cells were the source of the cDNA or gDNA that made up the material.

V was shortened by 6 bases and J by 7 bases, with 19 bases between the two germline ends. This CDR3 contains 15 residues. Germline-derived CDR1 and CDR2 are MNHEY and SVGAGI. Per the authors' pipeline: Reference gene primer amplification gave estimated nucleated cell counts. TCRdb's table, derived via immunoSEQ multiplex PCR, lists solely in-frame clones and lacks some. The DNA was the basis for D and trimming; V, J and clone size are from that table. The sample holds roughly 350,000 clones, approximately 81% seen once. This chain links TRBV6-5 with TRBJ2-1, with D possibly matching TRBD2 (6 bases). The sequence was collected from a young woman with acute or convalescent COVID-19. Sample: peripheral blood. CDR3 DNA sequence: TGTGCCAGCAGCCTGTTGGACTTGGAGGGGAATGAGCAGTTCTTC. Translation gives CASSLLDLEGNEQFF.